This entry lists 10 T cell receptor beta chains sequenced from one sample in a study of shared clonotypes between healthy human individuals. TCRdb's copy holds only in-frame clones and misses some; the assay was immunoSEQ multiplex PCR. Of under 2,500,000 clones listed, almost 96% are singletons. The specimen was naive CD4+ T cells sorted from blood. Documented subset: CD45RA+ positively selected. The receptors come from a man younger than 30 in good health.

This sequence joins TRBV9 and TRBJ2-7; 10 nucleotides line up with TRBD2. This CDR3 has 14 residues. V dropped 7 bases and J dropped 5; count of bases not matched to a gene: 9. Looked up from germline, CDR1 is SGDLS and CDR2 is YYNGEE. For the CDR3, the DNA is TGTGCCAGCGCACAAACCGGGACTAGCGACGAGCAGTACTTC. It is translated as CASAQTGTSDEQYF. Complete variable domain (other parts from reference TRBV9 and TRBJ2-7): DSGVTQTPKHLITATGQRVTLRCSPRSGDLSVYWYQQSLDQGLQFLIQYYNGEERAKGNILERFSAQQFPDLHSELNLSSLELGDSALYFCASAQTGTSDEQYFGPGTRLTVT.

Here the CDR3 DNA reads TGTGCCAGCTCACCGGGACAGGATAACTATGGCTACACCTTC. It specifies CASSPGQDNYGYTF. The rearrangement joins TRBV18 to TRBJ1-2, with TRBD1 identical over 8 bases. The CDR3 extends over 14 amino acids. CDR1 is KGHSH, CDR2 LQKENI, per germline. The junction had 1 base not matched to a gene; V was cut back by 3 bases and J by 1 base.

V and J are TRBV11-1 and TRBJ1-3; possible D gene TRBD1, 6 bases. V gave up 4 bases and J gave up 0 bases, with 16 bases separating them. The CDR3 loop spans 17 amino acids. The V gene's germline CDR1 is SGHAT and CDR2 FQDESV (reference sequence). The CDR3 loop is CASSCSRQAPSGNTIYF. The CDR3 region has the DNA TGTGCCAGCAGCTGCAGTAGACAGGCCCCCTCTGGAAACACCATATATTTT. The full variable domain, rest sourced from reference TRBV11-1 and TRBJ1-3, is EAEVAQSPRYKITEKSQAVAFWCDPISGHATLYWYRQILGQGPELLVQFQDESVVDDSQLPKDRFSAERLKGVDSTLKIQPAELGDSAMYLCASSCSRQAPSGNTIYFGEGSWLTVV.

The gene calls are TRBV4-1 and TRBJ1-2; TRBD1 matches at 9 bases. Germline CDR1 MGHRA, CDR2 YSYEKL. This CDR3 region has 15 residues. The J segment lost 9 bases and the V segment lost 1 base, leaving 9 bases of the junction unmatched. CDR3 in amino acids: CASSQVAGTGTRYTF. The DNA for the CDR3 is TGCGCCAGCAGCCAAGTAGCTGGGACAGGGACACGCTACACCTTC.

The V and J genes are TRBV7-6 and TRBJ2-2, with a tentative D call TRBD2 (6 bases). Germline V gene lookup returns CDR1 SGHVS and CDR2 FNYEAQ. V shed 2 bases and J shed 5 bases, with 15 bases lying between them. The CDR3 loop spans 16 amino acids. Written as DNA, the CDR3 is TGTGCCAGCAGCTTATTGGCGACCGGGGGAACCGGGGAGCTGTTTTTT. Amino acids: CASSLLATGGTGELFF.

This chain uses TRBV2 with TRBJ2-1, with D maybe TRBD2 (5 bases). The germline gives CDR1 SNHLY, CDR2 FYNNEI. V was pared by 4 bases and J by 12 bases, with 19 bases between. This CDR3 is built from 14 residues. CDR3 DNA sequence: TGTGCCAGCAGTGTGACTACACAAAATGATGCGCAGTTCTTC. Translation gives CASSVTTQNDAQFF.

This chain connects TRBV7-9 to TRBJ2-5; 12 nucleotides line up with TRBD2. This CDR3 spans 16 amino acids. Losses at the gene ends were 5 bases for V and 4 bases for J; bases not matched to a gene: 8. CDR1 and CDR2 from the germline V gene are SEHNR and FQNEAQ (reference sequence). The CDR3 region has the DNA TGTGCCAGCAGCCAGATGACTAGCGGGAGAAGAGAGACCCAGTACTTC. Residues: CASSQMTSGRRETQYF.

V gene TRBV7-9 combines with J gene TRBJ1-1, with D unresolved. CDR1 is SEHNR and CDR2 is FQNEAQ in the germline V gene (reference sequence). V was cut by 11 bases and J by 4 bases, with 14 bases left in between. CDR3 length equals 12 residues. CDR3 sequence (DNA): TGTGCCTCCGAAGGGCCTTCCACTGAAGCTTTCTTT. Translating gives CASEGPSTEAFF.

The chain has TRBV5-4 and TRBJ1-1, with D perhaps matching TRBD1 (6 bases). Trimming shortened V by 2 bases and J by 1 base, and 12 bases separated the two germline ends. CDR1 SGHNT and CDR2 YYREEE come from the germline V gene (reference sequence). This CDR3 has 15 residues. The CDR3: CASSLDGQTNTEAFF. CDR3 DNA: TGTGCCAGCAGCTTAGATGGACAGACGAACACTGAAGCTTTCTTT.

The chain links TRBV9 to TRBJ2-1; 10 nucleotides align to TRBD2. Germline trimming cut 0 bases from V and 4 bases from J; bases unmatched to any gene: 4. The CDR3 has 16 residues. Germline CDR1 is SGDLS and CDR2 is YYNGEE. The CDR3 bases are TGTGCCAGCAGCGTAGGGACTAGCGGATCATACAATGAGCAGTTCTTC. Translation gives CASSVGTSGSYNEQFF.